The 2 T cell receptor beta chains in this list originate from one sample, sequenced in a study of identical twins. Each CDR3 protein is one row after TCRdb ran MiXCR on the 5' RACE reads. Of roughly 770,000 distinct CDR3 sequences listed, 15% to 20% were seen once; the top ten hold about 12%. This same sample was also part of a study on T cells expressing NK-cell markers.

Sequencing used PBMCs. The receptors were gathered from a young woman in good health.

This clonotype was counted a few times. CDR3 coding DNA: TGCGCCAGCAGCTTGGACATGGGACAGGTTTATGGCTACACCTTC. This encodes CASSLDMGQVYGYTF. The rearrangement links TRBV5-1 to TRBJ1-2, with 8 bases matching TRBD1. The CDR3 length is 15 residues. Germline V gene sequence: CDR1 SGHRS, CDR2 YFSETQ. The V segment lost 0 bases and the J segment 5 bases; nucleotides outside the gene matches: 6.

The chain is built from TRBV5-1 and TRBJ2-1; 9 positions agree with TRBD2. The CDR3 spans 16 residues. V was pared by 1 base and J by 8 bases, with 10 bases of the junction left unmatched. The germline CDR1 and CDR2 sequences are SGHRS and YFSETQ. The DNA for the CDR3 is TGCGCCAGCAGCTTGATCAGCGGGGGGTCCGCTCATGAGCAGTTCTTC. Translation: CASSLISGGSAHEQFF.